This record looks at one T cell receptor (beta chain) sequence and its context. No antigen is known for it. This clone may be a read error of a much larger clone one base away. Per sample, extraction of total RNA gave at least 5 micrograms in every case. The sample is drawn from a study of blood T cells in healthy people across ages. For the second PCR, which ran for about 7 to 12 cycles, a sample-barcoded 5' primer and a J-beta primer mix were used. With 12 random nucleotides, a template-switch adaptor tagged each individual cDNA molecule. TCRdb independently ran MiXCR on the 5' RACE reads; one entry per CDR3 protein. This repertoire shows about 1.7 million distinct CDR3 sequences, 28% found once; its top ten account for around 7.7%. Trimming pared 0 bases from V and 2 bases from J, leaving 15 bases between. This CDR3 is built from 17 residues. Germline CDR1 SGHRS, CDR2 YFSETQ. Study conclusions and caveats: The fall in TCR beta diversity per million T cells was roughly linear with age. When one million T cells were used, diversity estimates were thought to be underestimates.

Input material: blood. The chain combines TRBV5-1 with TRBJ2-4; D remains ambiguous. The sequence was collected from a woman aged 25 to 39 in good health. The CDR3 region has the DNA TGCGCCAGCAGCTTGGCCTCGGTGTCAGGCCCCAAAAACATTCAGTACTTC. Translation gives CASSLASVSGPKNIQYF.